One T cell receptor (beta chain) is described in this entry. Its specific antigen is unknown. Per-base quality was not reported, and no clone a single base away is much larger than it. In the ViraFEST assay, PBMC were stimulated with viral peptide pools, and antigen-specific CD4+ T cell clonotypes were then identified by expansion using TCR sequencing. After around ten days of culture, CD4+ T cells were isolated with the EasySep CD4+ T cell isolation kit. None of the healthy vaccine recipients had a prior SARS-CoV-2 infection, which was confirmed by nucleocapsid antibody tests that came back negative both before and after vaccination. Under 2.5 million PBMC per well were cultured with around 9.8 ug/ml peptides in IMDM containing about 5% human AB serum, approximately 10 IU/ml IL-2 and gentamicin. Half of the culture medium was replaced with fresh IL-2-containing medium on days 3 and 7. Unless noted otherwise, every peptide stimulation condition was cultured in triplicate wells. PBMC were separated from whole blood using Ficoll-Paque Plus gradient centrifugation and were then either cryopreserved at -140C or used fresh. The overlapping peptide pools covered the spike proteins of SARS-CoV-2 and of the common cold coronaviruses HCoV-NL63, HCoV-OC43 and HCoV-229E. The QIAamp micro DNA kit was used to extract genomic DNA from the cultured CD4+ T cells.

Receptors were amplified or captured by the immunoSEQ multiplex PCR assay. TCR beta CDR3 sequencing was performed on DNA from the cultured, isolated CD4+ T cells. The authors' pipeline ran thus. Non-productive TCR sequences were discarded, and reads were trimmed to the CDR3 region, with only CDR3s of 7 or more amino acids retained. Antigen-specific clonotypes were identified with the MANAFEST web app by comparing expansion in peptide wells against reference cultures. To be called positive, a clone needed expansion at FDR<0.05 compared with the reference and with all other wells, an odds ratio greater than 5, and a frequency greater than 0.1% in two replicate wells. Cross-reactive clonotypes were defined as significantly expanded in SARS-CoV-2 spike wells and in at least one common cold coronavirus spike condition. CDR3 similarity was assessed by Levenshtein distance using the stringdist R package, and unrooted trees were constructed with ape in R 3.6.1. The table was pulled from immuneACCESS by TCRdb, which kept in-frame rearrangements only. Such tables lose some clones; where checked, under half of the loss comes from unresolved V genes, and the rest has no known cause. V, J and clone size are those of that table, while D and trimming were read from the DNA. For this sample the table gives approximately 54,000 clones, of which around 80% were detected only once. The top ten constitute 2.4% of the sample.

The CDR3 measures 16 amino acids from cysteine to phenylalanine. Of all the DNA, just the CDR3 is kept, 48 bases in frame from base 1. CDR1 is given as LNHDA and CDR2 as SQIVND, both from the germline V gene (reference sequence). Clipping removes 4 bases from V and 8 bases from J, with 12 as the unmatched junction base count. This sample stems from a study of vaccination effects on CD4 cells after COVID-19 (dated by TCRdb to 2022 to 2024). At the level of the whole study: Participants received two doses of either the BNT162b2 or the mRNA-1273 mRNA SARS-CoV-2 vaccine. In the study, cultures from other donors were sequenced using the Oncomine TCR Beta short-read assay on an Illumina iSeq 100. The full study included 10 COVID-19 convalescent patients and a few SARS-CoV-2-naive healthy vaccine recipients. SARS-CoV-2 spike-specific CD4+ TCR repertoires from before and after mRNA vaccination were compared in COVID-19 convalescent patients and in infection-naive vaccine recipients.

General conclusions and limits of the study: Among healthy vaccine recipients, nearly all vaccine-induced clones were SARS-CoV-2 mono-reactive, and only 1 of 255 was cross-reactive with common cold coronaviruses. Both infection-induced and vaccine-induced clones contracted markedly at late post-vaccination timepoints, which is consistent with waning T cell responses. Limitations of the study were the small number of convalescent patients and the absence of early post-infection timepoints.

The V and J genes are TRBV19 and TRBJ2-2, and 8 junction bases match TRBD2. The source is a human donor who received a COVID-19 vaccine. The material sequenced was CD4+ T cells from PBMCs cultured with HCoV-229E spike peptides, taken before COVID-19 vaccination. This sample's cell subset or site label indicates: HCoV-229E spike overlapping peptide pool stimulation. The CDR3 region: CASSRLPGLVIGELFF. The sequenced DNA: TGTGCCAGTAGTAGATTGCCGGGACTAGTGATTGGGGAGCTGTTTTTT.